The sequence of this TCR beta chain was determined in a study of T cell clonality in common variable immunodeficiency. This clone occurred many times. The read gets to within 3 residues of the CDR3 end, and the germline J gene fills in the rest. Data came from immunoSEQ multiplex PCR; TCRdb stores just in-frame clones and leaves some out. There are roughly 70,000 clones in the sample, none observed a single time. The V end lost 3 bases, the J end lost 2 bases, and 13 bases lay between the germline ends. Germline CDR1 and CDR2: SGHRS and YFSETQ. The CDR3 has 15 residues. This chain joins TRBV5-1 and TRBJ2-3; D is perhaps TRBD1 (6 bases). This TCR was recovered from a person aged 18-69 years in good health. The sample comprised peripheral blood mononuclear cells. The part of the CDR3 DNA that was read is TGCGCCAGCAGCTCTTACAGGGCAAACACAGATACG. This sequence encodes CASSSYRANTDT. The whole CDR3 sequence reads CASSSYRANTDTQYF. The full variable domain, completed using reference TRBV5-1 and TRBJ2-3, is KAGVTQTPRYLIKTRGQQVTLSCSPISGHRSVSWYQQTPGQGLQFLFEYFSETQRNKGNFPGRFSGRQFSNSRSEMNVSTLELGDSALYLCASSSYRANTDTQYFGPGTRLTVL.